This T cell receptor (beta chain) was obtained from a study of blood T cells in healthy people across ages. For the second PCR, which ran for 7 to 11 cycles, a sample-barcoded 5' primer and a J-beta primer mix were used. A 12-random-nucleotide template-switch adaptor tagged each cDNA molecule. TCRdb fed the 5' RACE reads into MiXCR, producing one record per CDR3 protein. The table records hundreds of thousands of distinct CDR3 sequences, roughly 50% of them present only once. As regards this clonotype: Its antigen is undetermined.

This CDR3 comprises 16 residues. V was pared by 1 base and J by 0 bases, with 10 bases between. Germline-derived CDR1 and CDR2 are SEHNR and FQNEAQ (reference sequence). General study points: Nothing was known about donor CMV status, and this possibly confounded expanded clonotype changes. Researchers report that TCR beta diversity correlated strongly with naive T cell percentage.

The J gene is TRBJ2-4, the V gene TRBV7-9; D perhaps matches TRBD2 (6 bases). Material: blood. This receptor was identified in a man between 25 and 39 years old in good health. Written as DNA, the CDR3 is TGTGCCAGCAGCTTAGGGAGGGACTTAGCCAAAAACATTCAGTACTTC. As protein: CASSLGRDLAKNIQYF.